The 15 T cell receptor beta chains given below trace back to one sample, sequenced in a study of T cell clonotyping in hematopoietic cell transplantation. Libraries were prepared by immunoSEQ multiplex PCR; TCRdb keeps only in-frame clonotypes and omits some of them. The table shows about 69,000 clones, with around 94% occurring only once. The sequenced material came from peripheral blood mononuclear cells. These receptors were collected from a man aged 45-65 years in good health. Some clones in this sample may be carry-over from other donors' samples.

V and J are TRBV10-3 and TRBJ2-5; weak D call: TRBD2 (6 bases). Germline-derived CDR1 and CDR2 are ENHRY and SYGVKD. The CDR3 is 12 amino acids. V lost 10 bases and J lost 4, with 13 bases in between. The CDR3 sequence is CATQGLIETQYF. DNA for the CDR3: TGTGCCACCCAGGGACTGATAGAGACCCAGTACTTC.

The J gene is TRBJ1-2, the V gene TRBV25-1, with D unclear. The CDR3 is made up of 14 amino acids. The V and J ends lost 2 bases and 5 bases respectively, with 12 bases between them. Looked up from germline, CDR1 is MGHDK and CDR2 is SYGVNS. CDR3 in DNA: TGTGCCAGCAGTGAAGGCCAAGTGGAATATGGCTACACCTTC. Translated: CASSEGQVEYGYTF.

V is TRBV6-6 and J is TRBJ1-1; D remains unclear. From germline, CDR1 is MNHNY and CDR2 SVGAGI (reference sequence). Deletions cut 6 bases from V and 11 bases from J, with 13 bases between. The CDR3 spans 11 residues. CDR3 in amino acids: CASSVAAVAFF. CDR3 DNA sequence: TGTGCCAGCAGCGTAGCCGCGGTCGCTTTCTTT.

This sequence joins TRBV6-5 and TRBJ1-6; D perhaps matches TRBD1 (6 bases). The CDR3 contains 14 residues. Per the germline V gene, CDR1 is MNHEY and CDR2 is SVGAGI. The germline V and J ends were trimmed by 6 bases and 8 bases, with 14 bases remaining between them. The CDR3, as DNA: TGTGCCAGCAGAAACAGGGAGATAGATTCACCCCTCCACTTT. Translated, it gives CASRNREIDSPLHF.

In this sample, this clone turned up once. The chain combines TRBV30 with TRBJ2-5; D remains ambiguous. The CDR3 loop spans 14 amino acids. Germline lookup yields CDR1 GTSNPN and CDR2 SVGIG (reference sequence). V was trimmed by 0 bases and J by 1 base, leaving 9 bases between them. As DNA, the CDR3 is TGTGCCTGGAGTGTCATGATCGCCCAAGAGACCCAGTACTTC. The encoded protein is CAWSVMIAQETQYF.

V gene TRBV29-1 combines with J gene TRBJ2-3; 9 bases match TRBD1. J was trimmed by 3 bases and V by 4 bases; bases with no gene match: 5. Germline lookup yields CDR1 SQVTM and CDR2 ANQGSEA. CDR3 length: 14 residues. The CDR3 reads CSVARTGVTDTQYF. The DNA of the CDR3 is TGCAGCGTTGCGAGGACAGGGGTTACAGATACGCAGTATTTT.

The chain combines TRBV6-5 with TRBJ1-6; D might be TRBD1 (5 bases). From germline, CDR1 is MNHEY and CDR2 SVGAGI. V gave up 8 bases and J gave up 6 bases, with 11 bases separating them. There are 13 residues in the CDR3. CDR3 sequence (DNA): TGTGCCAGCTCATACCAGGGTAATTCACCCCTCCACTTT. This codes for CASSYQGNSPLHF.

This chain connects TRBV2 to TRBJ2-2; D uncertain. Germline CDR1 SNHLY, CDR2 FYNNEI. V was cut by 3 bases and J by 4 bases, with 6 bases left in between. This CDR3 region has 13 residues. The CDR3 loop reads CASSEAVTGELFF. The DNA of the CDR3 is TGTGCCAGCAGTGAGGCAGTCACCGGGGAGCTGTTTTTT. The full variable domain, completed using reference TRBV2 and TRBJ2-2, is EPEVTQTPSHQVTQMGQEVILRCVPISNHLYFYWYRQILGQKVEFLVSFYNNEISEKSEIFDDQFSVERPDGSNFTLKIRSTKLEDSAMYFCASSEAVTGELFFGEGSRLTVL.

This chain joins TRBV4-1 and TRBJ2-1; no definite D call. Trimming left V 5 bases short and J 8 bases short, with 13 bases between. Germline loops: CDR1 MGHRA, CDR2 YSYEKL. The CDR3 is made up of 13 amino acids. The CDR3 region is CASSSISSDEQFF. The DNA of the CDR3 is TGCGCCAGCAGCTCCATTTCCTCGGATGAGCAGTTCTTC.

The chain combines TRBV19 with TRBJ2-1; no clear D gene. CDR1 LNHDA and CDR2 SQIVND come from the germline V gene (reference sequence). Trimming removed 7 bases from V and 6 bases from J, with 19 bases in between. This CDR3 contains 15 residues. CDR3 sequence (DNA): TGTGCCAGTAAGGTAGGCACCCCAAGGAGCAATGAGCAGTTCTTC. Translating gives CASKVGTPRSNEQFF.

The chain links TRBV5-1 to TRBJ2-5; no reliable D call. The ends were cut back, 4 bases at V and 5 bases at J, with 24 bases in the middle. The CDR3 runs to 17 residues. Germline lookup yields CDR1 SGHRS and CDR2 YFSETQ. The CDR3 bases are TGCGCCAGCAGCCGTGTGCCCCGGCTAACAGACGGGGAGACCCAGTACTTC. Translated: CASSRVPRLTDGETQYF.

This rearrangement joins TRBV7-9 to TRBJ1-5, with D maybe TRBD1 (5 bases). Trimming stripped 11 bases from V and 6 bases from J, with 14 bases between. Germline V gene data show CDR1 as SEHNR and CDR2 as FQNEAQ (reference sequence). The CDR3 has 12 amino acids. DNA for the CDR3: TGTGCCGCATCGGGGGTCGGTCAGCCCCAGCATTTT. This encodes CAASGVGQPQHF.

The chain carries TRBV4-1 and TRBJ1-1; D gene ambiguous. V was shortened by 1 base and J by 1 base, with 16 bases between the two germline ends. Germline V lookup: CDR1 MGHRA, CDR2 YSYEKL. The length of the CDR3 is 17 residues. The CDR3: CASSQVLGVRTNTEAFF. The CDR3 DNA reads as TGCGCCAGCAGCCAAGTATTAGGCGTCAGAACGAACACTGAAGCTTTCTTT.

The chain joins TRBV9 to TRBJ1-4; TRBD1 aligns across 9 bases. This CDR3 is built from 17 residues. Germline CDR1 reads SGDLS; CDR2 reads YYNGEE. The trim removed 4 bases at V and 4 bases at J, leaving 11 bases unmatched. The CDR3 reads CASSRPGQGFGNEKLFF. CDR3 nucleotide sequence: TGTGCCAGCAGCCGACCGGGACAGGGATTTGGTAATGAAAAACTGTTTTTT.

The chain recombines TRBV27 with TRBJ2-3, with 7 positions matching TRBD2. J was trimmed by 2 bases and V by 7 bases; bases with no gene match: 3. The CDR3 contains 13 residues. Germline lookup yields CDR1 MNHEY and CDR2 SMNVEV (reference sequence). In nucleotides, the CDR3 is TGTGCCAGCACGGGACTAAACACAGATACGCAGTATTTT. This translates into CASTGLNTDTQYF.